This TCR beta chain was profiled in a study of CD8 T cells in Susac syndrome. With random hexamers, roughly 0.45 to 1 ug RNA was reverse transcribed. TCRdb ran MiXCR on the immunoSEQ multiplex PCR reads and lists one entry per CDR3 protein. The sample has tens of thousands of distinct CDR3 sequences, about 93% seen once; the top ten hold about 0.53%. There are 16 residues in the CDR3. The germline V and J ends were trimmed by 5 bases and 0 bases, with 15 bases remaining between them. The germline V gene encodes CDR1 LNHDA and CDR2 SQIVND (reference sequence). While CD8+ and CD4+ T cells were isolated negatively, TEMRA cells were enriched by FACS.

The clonotype was recovered from a human donor with Susac syndrome. The source material was CD4+ T cells from PBMCs. The V call is TRBV19, the J call TRBJ2-3; D is tentatively TRBD1 or TRBD2 (5 bases each). This CDR3 reads CASSPLGTRSTDTQYF. The CDR3 coding sequence is TGTGCCAGTAGTCCCCTCGGGACCAGGAGCACAGATACGCAGTATTTT.